The sequence of this T cell receptor beta chain was determined in a study of CD8 T cells in Susac syndrome. FACS was used to enrich TEMRA cells, whereas the CD8+ and CD4+ T cells were obtained by negative isolation. Germline V gene lookup returns CDR1 LGHDT and CDR2 YNNKEL (reference sequence). V was pared by 0 bases and J by 7 bases, with 9 bases between. The CDR3 totals 13 residues. A quantity of about 0.5 to 1 ug RNA underwent reverse transcription using random hexamers. Amplification of the TCR beta CDR3 was carried out by immunoSEQ multiplex PCR, which spanned a total of 54 Vbeta and 13 Jbeta segments. TCRdb re-analysed the immunoSEQ multiplex PCR reads in MiXCR, keeping a single row per CDR3 protein. The top ten clones hold 0.084% of a sample with approximately 150,000 distinct CDR3 sequences, 90% to 97% of them seen once.

The sample was CD4+ T cells from PBMCs. The clonotype comes from a human donor with Susac syndrome. The V and J genes are TRBV3-1 and TRBJ2-5; possibly TRBD1 or TRBD2 for D (5 bases each). The CDR3 DNA sequence: TGTGCCAGCAGCCAAGACCGGGACGGGACCCAGTACTTC. Its protein product is CASSQDRDGTQYF.